What follows are 32 T cell receptor beta chains derived from one specimen sequenced in a study of graft-versus-host responses after intestinal transplantation. Assay used: immunoSEQ multiplex PCR; TCRdb lists only in-frame clones, some missing. The data show around 97,000 clones, approximately 93% seen once. Antigen specificity for these receptors is unknown. The sample here was unstimulated CD8+ T cells sorted from spleen or lymph node cells, taken before intestinal transplant. All receptors come from a human donor who received an intestinal transplant.

The chain links TRBV6-1 to TRBJ1-6; D gene unclear. V dropped 1 base and J dropped 2 bases, with 9 bases sitting between them. The CDR3 contains 16 residues. The germline gives CDR1 MNHNS, CDR2 SASEGT. Here the CDR3 DNA reads TGTGCCAGCAGTGAAGGGTCAGGAGCCTATAATTCACCCCTCCACTTT. Its protein is CASSEGSGAYNSPLHF.

This clone was observed a single time. The J gene is TRBJ2-5, the V gene TRBV5-1, with D possibly being TRBD2 (5 bases). With 3 bases removed from V and 0 bases from J, the gap between germline ends came to 15 bases. Germline CDR1 reads SGHRS; CDR2 reads YFSETQ. CDR3 size: 16 residues. CDR3: CASSSRSLANQETQYF. The CDR3 DNA sequence: TGCGCCAGCAGCTCCCGGTCCCTAGCCAACCAAGAGACCCAGTACTTC.

The V and J genes are TRBV14 and TRBJ1-4; D not certain. The germline V gene encodes CDR1 SGHDN and CDR2 FVKESK. V lost 4 bases to trimming and J lost 5 bases, with 14 bases between them. The CDR3 has 15 residues. The CDR3 DNA reads TGTGCCAGCAGCCCCCGGGCCACCTTAAATGAAAAACTGTTTTTT. Translation gives CASSPRATLNEKLFF. The complete variable domain, with remaining parts taken from reference TRBV14 and TRBJ1-4, reads EAGVTQFPSHSVIEKGQTVTLRCDPISGHDNLYWYRRVMGKEIKFLLHFVKESKQDESGMPNNRFLAERTGGTYSTLKVQPAELEDSGVYFCASSPRATLNEKLFFGSGTQLSVL.

This chain connects TRBV4-1 to TRBJ1-1; 10 bases fit TRBD1. Losses at the gene ends were 3 bases for V and 4 bases for J; bases not matched to a gene: 5. The CDR3 has 15 residues. Germline CDR1 reads MGHRA; CDR2 reads YSYEKL. CDR3 loop: CASSQDRGVLTEAFF. The CDR3 DNA is TGCGCCAGCAGCCAGGACAGGGGGGTACTCACTGAAGCTTTCTTT.

This clone has only one observation. J is TRBJ2-7 and V is TRBV14; 8 bases align to TRBD1. The CDR3 is 15 amino acids. CDR1 and CDR2 (germline): SGHDN, FVKESK. Trimming cost V 1 base and J 4 bases; bases outside gene matches: 6. The chain's CDR3 is CASSQGTGRAYEQYF. CDR3 coding DNA: TGTGCCAGCAGCCAAGGGACAGGGCGTGCGTACGAGCAGTACTTC.

V gene TRBV2 combines with J gene TRBJ1-2; D is ambiguous. V lost 4 bases and J lost 3, with 12 bases in between. There are 14 residues in the CDR3. Germline values: CDR1 SNHLY, CDR2 FYNNEI. The CDR3 region is CASSGSTSDYGYTF. CDR3 sequence (DNA): TGTGCCAGCAGTGGGTCCACAAGCGACTATGGCTACACCTTC.

The chain combines TRBV15 with TRBJ1-5; possibly TRBD1 for D (5 bases). V was clipped by 1 base and J by 2 bases, with 9 bases between them. The CDR3 is 15 amino acids. Germline V gene lookup returns CDR1 LNHNV and CDR2 YYDKDF (reference sequence). The CDR3 protein is CATSRGRDGNQPQHF. CDR3 DNA: TGTGCCACCAGCAGAGGGCGGGACGGCAATCAGCCCCAGCATTTT. Supplemented by reference TRBV15 and TRBJ1-5, the full variable domain reads DAMVIQNPRYQVTQFGKPVTLSCSQTLNHNVMYWYQQKSSQAPKLLFHYYDKDFNNEADTPDNFQSRRPNTSFCFLDIRSPGLGDTAMYLCATSRGRDGNQPQHFGDGTRLSIL.

The CDR3, as DNA: TGTGCCAGCAAGATACCGCAGGGGGCGTCTGAAGCTTTCTTT. Translating it yields CASKIPQGASEAFF. The chain employs TRBV28 and TRBJ1-1; TRBD1 agrees at 8 bases. Germline CDR1 reads MDHEN; CDR2 reads SYDVKM. This CDR3 has 14 amino acids. The V and J ends lost 7 bases and 6 bases, in that order; junction bases with no gene match: 10.

J is TRBJ1-2 and V is TRBV5-1; D ambiguous. V was clipped by 4 bases and J by 3 bases, with 28 bases between them. This CDR3 contains 19 residues. Germline-derived CDR1 and CDR2 are SGHRS and YFSETQ. The CDR3 region has the DNA TGCGCCAGCAGCCCCGGAGGCAGCCGAAACCTGCTACATCACTATGGCTACACCTTC. Translated: CASSPGGSRNLLHHYGYTF.

This chain connects TRBV4-2 to TRBJ1-2; weak D call: TRBD1 (5 bases). This CDR3 region has 16 residues. V was clipped by 3 bases and J by 1 base, with 15 bases between them. CDR1 is LGHNA, CDR2 YNFKEQ, per germline. CDR3 DNA sequence: TGTGCCAGCAGCCAGGGGACTTTCAATGATAACTATGGCTACACCTTC. Protein sequence: CASSQGTFNDNYGYTF.

The chain combines TRBV2 with TRBJ1-6; TRBD1 agrees at 7 bases. With 6 bases clipped from V and 7 bases from J, the junction kept 6 bases outside the gene matches. CDR1 is SNHLY, CDR2 FYNNEI, per germline. CDR3 length: 14 residues. CDR3 DNA sequence: TGTGCCAGCAGCGGTGGGACAGAAAATTCACCCCTCCACTTT. It translates to CASSGGTENSPLHF.

The CDR3 spells CAWREGGYTF. The DNA for the CDR3 is TGTGCCTGGAGGGAAGGTGGCTACACCTTC. V and J are TRBV30 and TRBJ1-2; D remains unclear. Germline CDR1 reads GTSNPN; CDR2 reads SVGIG (reference sequence). The CDR3 contains 10 residues. V was trimmed by 3 bases and J by 7 bases, leaving 6 bases between them.

The gene calls are TRBV5-4 and TRBJ2-2; D may be TRBD1 (6 bases). Trimming cost V 2 bases and J 3 bases, with 11 bases left between them. CDR3 length: 15 residues. Germline V gene sequence: CDR1 SGHNT, CDR2 YYREEE (reference sequence). Here the CDR3 reads CASSFSAGDTGELFF. The CDR3 bases are TGTGCCAGCAGCTTCTCGGCAGGGGACACCGGGGAGCTGTTTTTT.

V is TRBV30 and J is TRBJ1-3; D unclear. The CDR3 length is 13 residues. Trimming left V 3 bases short and J 0 bases short, with 6 bases between. Germline CDR1 reads GTSNPN; CDR2 reads SVGIG (reference sequence). The CDR3 DNA follows: TGTGCCTGGAGCCTGAGCTCTGGAAACACCATATATTTT. It specifies CAWSLSSGNTIYF.

This chain links TRBV2 with TRBJ2-7, with 12 positions matching TRBD2. The CDR3 runs to 14 residues. Germline V gene sequence: CDR1 SNHLY, CDR2 FYNNEI. The J segment lost 3 bases and the V segment lost 6 bases, leaving 3 bases of the junction unmatched. CDR3 in amino acids: CASRTSGGNYEQYF. CDR3 DNA sequence: TGTGCCAGCAGAACTAGCGGGGGGAACTACGAGCAGTACTTC.

The genes are TRBV19 and TRBJ2-1; a possible D gene is TRBD1 (5 bases). The CDR3 contains 12 residues. Germline V gives CDR1 LNHDA, CDR2 SQIVND (reference sequence). The V gene lost 1 base and the J gene lost 8 bases, with 6 bases spanning the gap. Here the CDR3 reads CASSIVGDEQFF. CDR3 sequence (DNA): TGTGCCAGTAGTATAGTAGGGGATGAGCAGTTCTTC.

This rearrangement joins TRBV9 to TRBJ2-1; TRBD1 agrees at 7 bases. Germline CDR1 reads SGDLS; CDR2 reads YYNGEE. The V segment lost 4 bases and the J segment 0 bases; nucleotides outside the gene matches: 10. CDR3 length: 17 residues. In nucleotides, the CDR3 is TGTGCCAGCAGCACAAAACAGGGGCCTTACTCCTACAATGAGCAGTTCTTC. Protein product: CASSTKQGPYSYNEQFF.

This rearrangement joins TRBV9 to TRBJ2-7; tentative D call: TRBD2 (6 bases). The V and J ends lost 2 bases and 0 bases respectively, with 12 bases between them. CDR1 and CDR2 (germline): SGDLS, YYNGEE. The CDR3 runs 15 residues. Here the CDR3 reads CASSVSPGSSYEQYF. CDR3 DNA: TGTGCCAGCAGCGTTTCCCCCGGGAGCTCCTACGAGCAGTACTTC.

The chain carries TRBV4-1 and TRBJ2-7; 7 bases are a match to TRBD1. This CDR3 is 15 amino acids long. J lost 3 bases, V lost 3 bases, and 8 bases had no gene match. Per the germline V gene, CDR1 is MGHRA and CDR2 is YSYEKL. CDR3 coding DNA: TGCGCCAGCAGCCACCCGGGACAGATGATCTACGAGCAGTACTTC. Its protein is CASSHPGQMIYEQYF.

This chain joins TRBV6-6 and TRBJ1-2; D is perhaps TRBD1 (6 bases). Trimming left V 7 bases short and J 6 bases short, with 12 bases between. CDR3 size: 12 residues. The germline gives CDR1 MNHNY, CDR2 SVGAGI (reference sequence). The CDR3 DNA reads TGTGCCAGCACCCTTACAGGGAATGGCTACACCTTC. Amino acids: CASTLTGNGYTF.

V usage is TRBV7-8 and J usage is TRBJ2-2; D unresolved. With 2 bases removed from V and 5 bases from J, the gap between germline ends came to 12 bases. CDR3 length equals 15 residues. Per the germline V gene, CDR1 is SGHVS and CDR2 is FQNEAQ. The CDR3 nucleotides are TGTGCCAGCAGCTTACGTCAGGTATCGACCGGGGAGCTGTTTTTT. Its translation is CASSLRQVSTGELFF.

V is TRBV10-3 and J is TRBJ2-5; 9 bases are shared with TRBD1. Trimming took 6 bases from V and 4 from J; bases not matched to a gene: 6. Germline V lookup: CDR1 ENHRY, CDR2 SYGVKD. The CDR3 extends over 14 amino acids. Written as DNA, the CDR3 is TGTGCCATCAGCCTAGGGACAGGGAGAGAGACCCAGTACTTC. Protein product: CAISLGTGRETQYF.

The chain couples TRBV7-8 to TRBJ1-2; D call uncertain. The germline V gene encodes CDR1 SGHVS and CDR2 FQNEAQ. There are 16 residues in the CDR3. Trimming removed 5 bases at V and 1 base at J, with 17 bases between. The CDR3 loop is CASSPSGGLINYGYTF. DNA for the CDR3: TGTGCCAGCAGCCCCTCGGGCGGACTGATTAACTATGGCTACACCTTC.

The V gene is TRBV19, the J gene TRBJ2-6; D is unclear. Trimming took off 2 bases at V and 0 bases at J, with 17 bases between the two ends. From germline, CDR1 is LNHDA and CDR2 SQIVND (reference sequence). The CDR3 is 19 amino acids. The CDR3 DNA is TGTGCCAGTAGTATAAGTATGTGGGCGGCTTACTCTGGGGCCAACGTCCTGACTTTC. This gives the protein CASSISMWAAYSGANVLTF.

This sequence joins TRBV2 and TRBJ1-2; possible D gene TRBD1, 5 bases. The germline V and J ends were trimmed by 8 bases and 1 base, with 17 bases remaining between them. CDR3 length: 15 residues. Germline CDR1 is SNHLY and CDR2 is FYNNEI. Here the CDR3 reads CASSRGRDGNYGYTF. Written as DNA, the CDR3 is TGTGCCAGCTCGAGGGGCAGGGACGGTAACTATGGCTACACCTTC.

The genes are TRBV13 and TRBJ2-1; possibly TRBD2 for D (5 bases). From germline, CDR1 is PRHDT and CDR2 FYEKMQ (reference sequence). Trimming took 0 bases from V and 6 from J, leaving 12 bases between them. The CDR3 is 15 amino acids. The CDR3 protein is CASSLGPSRGNEQFF. CDR3 DNA: TGTGCCAGCAGCTTAGGCCCTTCTCGGGGCAATGAGCAGTTCTTC.

The rearrangement links TRBV2 to TRBJ1-5; D perhaps matches TRBD1 (5 bases). CDR1 and CDR2 from the germline V gene are SNHLY and FYNNEI. Trimming shortened V by 4 bases and J by 3 bases, and 10 bases separated the two germline ends. The CDR3 extends over 14 amino acids. The CDR3 loop is CASSADSSNQPQHF. In DNA form, the CDR3 reads TGTGCCAGCAGTGCTGACAGCTCCAATCAGCCCCAGCATTTT.

J is TRBJ2-5 and V is TRBV9; 10 bases map to TRBD2. CDR3 length: 13 residues. CDR1 is SGDLS and CDR2 is YYNGEE in the germline V gene. The ends lost 3 bases at V and 11 bases at J; junction bases unmatched: 7. CDR3 sequence reads: CASSASGGEEQYF. Written as DNA, the CDR3 is TGTGCCAGCAGCGCAAGCGGGGGGGAAGAGCAGTACTTC.

This chain joins TRBV10-2 and TRBJ2-5; no reliable D call. The CDR3 has 14 amino acids. Trimming removed 4 bases at V and 2 bases at J, with 11 bases between. Germline loops: CDR1 WSHSY, CDR2 SAAADI. The CDR3 reads CASSVGRIQETQYF. In DNA, the CDR3 is TGCGCCAGCAGTGTAGGGCGGATTCAAGAGACCCAGTACTTC.

This clone was recorded once. The chain combines TRBV5-1 with TRBJ1-1; the D is unclear. The CDR3 loop spans 14 amino acids. V lost 0 bases to trimming and J lost 0 bases, with 6 bases between them. The V gene's germline CDR1 is SGHRS and CDR2 YFSETQ. CDR3 DNA sequence: TGCGCCAGCAGCTTGGCGGGGATGAACACTGAAGCTTTCTTT. Its protein is CASSLAGMNTEAFF.

The gene calls are TRBV19 and TRBJ1-1; D uncertain. Germline V gives CDR1 LNHDA, CDR2 SQIVND (reference sequence). This CDR3 spans 13 amino acids. V was shortened by 5 bases and J by 0 bases, with 7 bases between the two germline ends. The CDR3 nucleotides are TGTGCCAGTAGTCCTTCACTGAACACTGAAGCTTTCTTT. This translates into CASSPSLNTEAFF.

The chain links TRBV9 to TRBJ2-7; TRBD2 is a possible D gene (5 bases). Germline CDR1 SGDLS, CDR2 YYNGEE. This CDR3 spans 14 amino acids. Trimming took off 4 bases at V and 6 bases at J, with 17 bases between the two ends. Here the CDR3 DNA reads TGTGCCAGCAGCCCCGGGGAGATACCCGGCGAGCAGTACTTC. The encoded protein is CASSPGEIPGEQYF.